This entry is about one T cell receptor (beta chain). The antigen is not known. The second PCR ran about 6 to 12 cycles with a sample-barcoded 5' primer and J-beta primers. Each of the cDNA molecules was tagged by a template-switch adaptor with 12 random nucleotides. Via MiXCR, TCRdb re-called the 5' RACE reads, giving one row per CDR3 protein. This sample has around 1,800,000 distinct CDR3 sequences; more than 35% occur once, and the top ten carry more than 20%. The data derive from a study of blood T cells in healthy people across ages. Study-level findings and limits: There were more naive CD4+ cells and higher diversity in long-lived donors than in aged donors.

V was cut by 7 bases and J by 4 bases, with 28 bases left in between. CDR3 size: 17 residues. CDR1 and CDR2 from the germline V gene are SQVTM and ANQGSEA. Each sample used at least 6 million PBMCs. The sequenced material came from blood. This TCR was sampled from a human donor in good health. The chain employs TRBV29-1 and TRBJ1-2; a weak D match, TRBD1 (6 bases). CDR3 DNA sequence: TGCAGCGCCACAACGAGTCCCGGGACACGACGCCGCTATGGCTACACCTTC. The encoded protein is CSATTSPGTRRRYGYTF.